This TCR beta chain appears in the sequencing data of a study of pediatric ulcerative colitis. Germline V CDR1 and CDR2: SGHNT, YENEEA. The CDR3 contains 15 residues. V was pared by 2 bases and J by 0 bases, with 11 bases between. The table came from immunoSEQ multiplex PCR; TCRdb's copy has only in-frame clones and leaves some out. The sample has 30,000 to 35,000 clones, about 81% seen once; the top ten hold over 0.95%. One to two pinch biopsies were taken from the rectum during colonoscopy. The sample taken for sequencing was gut tissue. This sequence was found in a boy aged 5-17 years with mild ulcerative colitis. V gene TRBV11-3 combines with J gene TRBJ2-7; D is unresolved. CDR3: CASSLSGTGSYEQYF. The CDR3 DNA follows: TGTGCCAGCAGCTTAAGTGGAACGGGCTCCTACGAGCAGTACTTC.